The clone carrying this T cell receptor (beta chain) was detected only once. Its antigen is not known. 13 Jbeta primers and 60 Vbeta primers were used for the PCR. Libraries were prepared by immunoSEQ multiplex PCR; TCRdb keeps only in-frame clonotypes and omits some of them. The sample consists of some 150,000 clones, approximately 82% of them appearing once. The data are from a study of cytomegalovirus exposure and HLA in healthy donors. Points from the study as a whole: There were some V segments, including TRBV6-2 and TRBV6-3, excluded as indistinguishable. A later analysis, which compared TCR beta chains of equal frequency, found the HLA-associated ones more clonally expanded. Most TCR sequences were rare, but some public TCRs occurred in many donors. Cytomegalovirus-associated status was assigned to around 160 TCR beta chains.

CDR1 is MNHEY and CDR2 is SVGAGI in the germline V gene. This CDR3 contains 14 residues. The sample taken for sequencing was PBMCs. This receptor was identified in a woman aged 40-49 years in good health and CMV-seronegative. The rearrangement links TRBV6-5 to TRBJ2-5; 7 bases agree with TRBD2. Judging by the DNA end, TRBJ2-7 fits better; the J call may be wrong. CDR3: CASSPVGTTGEQYF. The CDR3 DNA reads TGTGCCAGCTCGCCTGTTGGGACTACAGGCGAGCAGTACTTC.